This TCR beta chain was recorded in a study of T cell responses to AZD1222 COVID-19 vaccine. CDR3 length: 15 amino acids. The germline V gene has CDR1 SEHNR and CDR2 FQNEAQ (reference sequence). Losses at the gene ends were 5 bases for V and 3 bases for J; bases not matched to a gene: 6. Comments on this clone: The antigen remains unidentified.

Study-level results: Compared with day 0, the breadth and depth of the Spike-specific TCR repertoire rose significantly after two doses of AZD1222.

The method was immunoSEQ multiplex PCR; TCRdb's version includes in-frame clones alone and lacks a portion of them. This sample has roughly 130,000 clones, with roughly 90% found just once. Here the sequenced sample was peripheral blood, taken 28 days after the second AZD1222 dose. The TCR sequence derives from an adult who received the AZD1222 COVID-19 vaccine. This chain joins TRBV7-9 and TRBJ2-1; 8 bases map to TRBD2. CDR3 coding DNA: TGTGCCAGCAGCCCCGGGGGGGGCCTCTACAATGAGCAGTTCTTC. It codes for CASSPGGGLYNEQFF.